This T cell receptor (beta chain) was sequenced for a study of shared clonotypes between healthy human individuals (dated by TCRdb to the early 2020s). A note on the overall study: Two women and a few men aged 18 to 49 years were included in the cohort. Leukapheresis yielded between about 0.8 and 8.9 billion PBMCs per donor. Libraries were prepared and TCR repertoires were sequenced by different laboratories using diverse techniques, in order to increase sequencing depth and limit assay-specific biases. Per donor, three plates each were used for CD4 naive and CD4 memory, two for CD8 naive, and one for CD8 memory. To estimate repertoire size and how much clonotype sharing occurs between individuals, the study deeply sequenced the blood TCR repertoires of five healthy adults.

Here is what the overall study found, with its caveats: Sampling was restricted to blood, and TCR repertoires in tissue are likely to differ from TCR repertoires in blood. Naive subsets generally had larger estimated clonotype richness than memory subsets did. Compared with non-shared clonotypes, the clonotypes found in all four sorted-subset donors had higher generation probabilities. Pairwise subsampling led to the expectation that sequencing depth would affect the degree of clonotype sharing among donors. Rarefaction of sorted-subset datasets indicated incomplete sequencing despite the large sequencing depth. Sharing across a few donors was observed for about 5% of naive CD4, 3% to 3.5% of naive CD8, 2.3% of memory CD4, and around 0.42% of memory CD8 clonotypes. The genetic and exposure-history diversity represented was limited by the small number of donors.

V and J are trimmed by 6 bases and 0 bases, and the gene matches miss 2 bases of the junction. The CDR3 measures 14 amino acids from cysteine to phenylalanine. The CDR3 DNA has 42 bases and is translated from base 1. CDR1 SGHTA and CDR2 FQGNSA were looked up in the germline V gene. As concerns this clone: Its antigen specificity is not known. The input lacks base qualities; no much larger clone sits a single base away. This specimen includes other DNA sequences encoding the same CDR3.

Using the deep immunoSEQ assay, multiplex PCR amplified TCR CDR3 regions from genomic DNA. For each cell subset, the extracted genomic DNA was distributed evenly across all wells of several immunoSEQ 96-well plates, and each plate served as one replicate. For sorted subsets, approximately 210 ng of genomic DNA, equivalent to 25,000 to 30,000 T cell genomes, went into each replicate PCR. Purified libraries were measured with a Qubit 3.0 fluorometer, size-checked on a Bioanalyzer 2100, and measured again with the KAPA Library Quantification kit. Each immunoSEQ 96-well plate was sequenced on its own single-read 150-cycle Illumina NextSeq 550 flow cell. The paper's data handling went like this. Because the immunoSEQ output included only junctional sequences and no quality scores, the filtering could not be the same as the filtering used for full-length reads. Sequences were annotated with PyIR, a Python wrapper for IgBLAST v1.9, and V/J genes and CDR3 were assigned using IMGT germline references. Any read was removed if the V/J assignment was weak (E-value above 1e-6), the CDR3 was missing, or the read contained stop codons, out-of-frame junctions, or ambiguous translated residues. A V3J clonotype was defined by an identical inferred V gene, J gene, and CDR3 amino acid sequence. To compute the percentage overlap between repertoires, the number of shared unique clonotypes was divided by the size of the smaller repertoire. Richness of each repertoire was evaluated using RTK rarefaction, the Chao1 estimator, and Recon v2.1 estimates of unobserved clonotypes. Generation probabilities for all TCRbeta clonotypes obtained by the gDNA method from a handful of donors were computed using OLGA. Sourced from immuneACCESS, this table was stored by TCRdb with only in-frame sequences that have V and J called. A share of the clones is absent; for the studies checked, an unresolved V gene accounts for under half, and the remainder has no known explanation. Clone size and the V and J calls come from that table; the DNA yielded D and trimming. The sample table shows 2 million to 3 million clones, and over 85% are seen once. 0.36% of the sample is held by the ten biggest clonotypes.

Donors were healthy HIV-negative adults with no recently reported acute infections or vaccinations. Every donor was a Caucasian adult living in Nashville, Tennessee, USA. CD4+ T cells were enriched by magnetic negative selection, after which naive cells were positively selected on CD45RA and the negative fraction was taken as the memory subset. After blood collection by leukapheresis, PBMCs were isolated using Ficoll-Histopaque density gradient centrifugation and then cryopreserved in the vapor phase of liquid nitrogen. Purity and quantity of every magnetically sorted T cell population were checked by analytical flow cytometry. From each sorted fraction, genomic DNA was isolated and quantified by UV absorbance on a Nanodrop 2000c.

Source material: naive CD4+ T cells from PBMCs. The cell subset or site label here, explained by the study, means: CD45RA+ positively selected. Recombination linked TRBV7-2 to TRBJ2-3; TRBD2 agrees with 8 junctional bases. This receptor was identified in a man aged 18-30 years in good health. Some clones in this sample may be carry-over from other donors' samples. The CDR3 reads CASRAGGSTDTQYF. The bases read TGTGCCAGCAGGGCGGGAGGTAGCACAGATACGCAGTATTTT. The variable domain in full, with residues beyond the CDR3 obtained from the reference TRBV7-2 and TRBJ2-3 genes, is GAGVSQSPSNKVTEKGKDVELRCDPISGHTALYWYRQSLGQGLEFLIYFQGNSAPDKSGLPSDRFSAERTGGSVSTLTIQRTQQEDSAVYLCASRAGGSTDTQYFGPGTRLTVL.